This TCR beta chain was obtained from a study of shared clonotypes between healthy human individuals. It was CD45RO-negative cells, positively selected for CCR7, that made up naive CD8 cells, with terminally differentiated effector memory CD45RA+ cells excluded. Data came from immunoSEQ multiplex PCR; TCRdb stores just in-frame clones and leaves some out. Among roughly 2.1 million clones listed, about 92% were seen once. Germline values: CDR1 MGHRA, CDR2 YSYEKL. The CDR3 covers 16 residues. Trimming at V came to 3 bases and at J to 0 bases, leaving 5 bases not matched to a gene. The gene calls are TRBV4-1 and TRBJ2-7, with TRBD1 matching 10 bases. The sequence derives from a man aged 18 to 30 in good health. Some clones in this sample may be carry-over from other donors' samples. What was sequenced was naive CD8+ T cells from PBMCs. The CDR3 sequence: CASSQAGTGDSYEQYF. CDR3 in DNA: TGCGCCAGCAGCCAGGCCGGGACAGGGGACTCCTACGAGCAGTACTTC.